This passage covers 3 T cell receptor beta chains from one sample sequenced in a study of T cells in Graves' hyperthyroidism and ophthalmopathy. Amplification yielded TCR beta CDR3 regions, with RNA transcripts as the source. Initially, a first-round RT-PCR of the TCR CDR3 employed the HTBI primer set. TCRdb processed the multiplex PCR reads anew with MiXCR; each CDR3 protein has one entry. The table shows 250,000 to 300,000 distinct CDR3 sequences, with around 15% occurring only once. Sequenced sample: blood. These receptors all come from a middle-aged woman with Graves' hyperthyroidism.

This clonotype was observed many times. The chain joins TRBV28 to TRBJ2-7, with 8 bases aligning to TRBD2. The junction had 10 bases not matched to a gene; V was cut back by 10 bases and J by 2 bases. The length of the CDR3 is 14 residues. CDR1 MDHEN and CDR2 SYDVKM come from the germline V gene. In DNA, the CDR3 is TGTGCCATCGCAACCACCGGGAGGGCCTACGAGCAGTACTTC. Translated: CAIATTGRAYEQYF.

This clonotype has at least ten counts. The V and J genes are TRBV2 and TRBJ2-2, with TRBD2 identical over 15 bases. The germline V gene encodes CDR1 SNHLY and CDR2 FYNNEI. With V trimmed by 6 bases and J by 7 bases, 3 bases remained unmatched. This CDR3 spans 15 amino acids. DNA of the CDR3: TGTGCCAGCAGCGGACTAGCGGGAGGGCTCGGGGAGCTGTTTTTT. The encoded protein is CASSGLAGGLGELFF.

The chain joins TRBV25-1 to TRBJ1-6, with TRBD1 identical over 7 bases. The CDR3 sequence is 14 residues long. The germline gives CDR1 MGHDK, CDR2 SYGVNS. V lost 3 bases, J lost 9 bases, and 5 bases stayed unmatched. CDR3 DNA: TGTGCCAGCAGTGAGTCCTACAGGGGTTCACCCCTCCACTTT. Amino acid sequence: CASSESYRGSPLHF.